This T cell receptor beta chain was identified in a study of OX40 agonist ivuxolimab in advanced cancers. The overall study: Patients' therapy was ivuxolimab, an antibody that acts as an agonist of OX40 (CD134). Patients with hepatocellular carcinoma, melanoma, renal cell or head and neck cancer made up the dose-escalation patients.

At baseline, cycle 4 day 1, and cycle 7 day 1, blood was sampled. Only in-frame clones appear in the TCRdb table, and some are missing; sequencing was by immunoSEQ multiplex PCR. This sample has 57,000 or so clones, with around 84% found just once. This clone showed up just a few times. CDR1 ENHRY and CDR2 SYGVKD come from the germline V gene. Trimming removed 6 bases at V and 0 bases at J, with 11 bases between. The CDR3 is 14 amino acids. The sequenced sample was CD4+ or CD8+ T cells sorted from blood, obtained in a trial of the OX40 agonist ivuxolimab. The clonotype was recovered from an adult with an advanced solid tumor such as melanoma, head and neck, liver or kidney cancer. This chain joins TRBV10-3 and TRBJ1-2, with D possibly TRBD1 on 5 matching bases. The CDR3 sequence is CAIRSDTTNYGYTF. Written as DNA, the CDR3 is TGTGCCATCAGATCGGACACTACTAACTATGGCTACACCTTC.